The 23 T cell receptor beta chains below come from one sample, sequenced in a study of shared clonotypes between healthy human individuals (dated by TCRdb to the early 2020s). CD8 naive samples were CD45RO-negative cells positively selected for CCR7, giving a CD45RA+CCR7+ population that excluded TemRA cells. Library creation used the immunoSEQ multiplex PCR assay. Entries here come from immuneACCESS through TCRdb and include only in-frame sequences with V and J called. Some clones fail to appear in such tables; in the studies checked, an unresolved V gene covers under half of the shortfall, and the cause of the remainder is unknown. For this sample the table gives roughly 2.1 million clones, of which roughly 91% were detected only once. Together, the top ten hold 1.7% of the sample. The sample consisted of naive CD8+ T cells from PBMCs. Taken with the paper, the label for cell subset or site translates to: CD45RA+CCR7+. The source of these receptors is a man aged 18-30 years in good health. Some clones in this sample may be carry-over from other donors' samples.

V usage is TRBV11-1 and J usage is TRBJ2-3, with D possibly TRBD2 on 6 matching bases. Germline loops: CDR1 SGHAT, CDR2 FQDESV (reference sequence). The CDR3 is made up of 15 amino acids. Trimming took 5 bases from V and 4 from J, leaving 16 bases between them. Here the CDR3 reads CASSPAMEGPDTQYF. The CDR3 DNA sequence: TGTGCCAGCAGCCCGGCAATGGAGGGGCCAGATACGCAGTATTTT.

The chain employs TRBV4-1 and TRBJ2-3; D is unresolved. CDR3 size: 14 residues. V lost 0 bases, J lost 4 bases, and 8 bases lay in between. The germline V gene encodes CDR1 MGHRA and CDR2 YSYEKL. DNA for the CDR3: TGCGCCAGCAGCCAAGAGAAAGAGGCAGATACGCAGTATTTT. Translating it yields CASSQEKEADTQYF.

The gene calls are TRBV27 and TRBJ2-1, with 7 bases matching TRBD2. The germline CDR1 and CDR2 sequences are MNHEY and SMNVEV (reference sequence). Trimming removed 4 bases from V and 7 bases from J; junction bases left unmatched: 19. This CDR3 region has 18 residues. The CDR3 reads CASSWPTRAGVLKNEQFF. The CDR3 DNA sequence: TGTGCCAGCAGTTGGCCCACCCGCGCGGGAGTACTGAAGAATGAGCAGTTCTTC.

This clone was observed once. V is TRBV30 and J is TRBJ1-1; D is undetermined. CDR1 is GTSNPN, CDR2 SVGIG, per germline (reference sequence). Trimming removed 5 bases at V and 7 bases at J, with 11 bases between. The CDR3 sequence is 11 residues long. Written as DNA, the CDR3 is TGTGCCTGGGCCGACGGATATGAAGCTTTCTTT. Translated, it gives CAWADGYEAFF. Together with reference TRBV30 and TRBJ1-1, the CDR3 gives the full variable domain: SQTIHQWPATLVQPVGSPLSLECTVEGTSNPNLYWYRQAAGRGLQLLFYSVGIGQISSEVPQNLSASRPQDRQFILSSKKLLLSDSGFYLCAWADGYEAFFGQGTRLTVV.

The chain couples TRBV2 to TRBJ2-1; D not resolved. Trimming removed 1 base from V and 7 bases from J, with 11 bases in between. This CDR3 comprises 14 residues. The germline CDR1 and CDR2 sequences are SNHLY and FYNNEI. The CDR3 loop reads CASSEGYRVNEQFF. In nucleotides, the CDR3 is TGTGCCAGCAGTGAAGGTTACCGGGTTAATGAGCAGTTCTTC.

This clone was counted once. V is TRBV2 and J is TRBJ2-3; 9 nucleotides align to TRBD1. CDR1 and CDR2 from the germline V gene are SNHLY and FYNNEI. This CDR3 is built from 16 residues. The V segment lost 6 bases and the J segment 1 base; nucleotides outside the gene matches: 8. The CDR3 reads CASSGDRVVGTDTQYF. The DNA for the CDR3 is TGTGCCAGCAGCGGGGACAGGGTTGTCGGCACAGATACGCAGTATTTT.

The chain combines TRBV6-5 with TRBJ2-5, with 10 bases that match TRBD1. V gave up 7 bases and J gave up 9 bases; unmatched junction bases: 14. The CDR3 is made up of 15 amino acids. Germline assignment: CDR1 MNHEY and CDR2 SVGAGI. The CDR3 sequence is CASKLTGGWKVAQYF. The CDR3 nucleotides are TGTGCCAGCAAGCTGACAGGGGGCTGGAAGGTAGCCCAGTACTTC.

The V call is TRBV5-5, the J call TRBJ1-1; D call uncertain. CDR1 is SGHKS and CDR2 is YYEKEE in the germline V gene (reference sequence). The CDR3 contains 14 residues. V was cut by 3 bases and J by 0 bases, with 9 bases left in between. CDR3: CASSWTPLNTEAFF. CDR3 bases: TGTGCCAGCAGCTGGACTCCGCTGAACACTGAAGCTTTCTTT. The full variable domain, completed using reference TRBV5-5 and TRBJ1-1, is DAGVTQSPTHLIKTRGQQVTLRCSPISGHKSVSWYQQVLGQGPQFIFQYYEKEERGRGNFPDRFSARQFPNYSSELNVNALLLGDSALYLCASSWTPLNTEAFFGQGTRLTVV.

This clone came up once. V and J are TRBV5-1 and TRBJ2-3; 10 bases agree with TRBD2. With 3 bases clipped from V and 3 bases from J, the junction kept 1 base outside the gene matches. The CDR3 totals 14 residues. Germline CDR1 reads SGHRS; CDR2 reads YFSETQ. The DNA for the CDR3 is TGCGCCAGCAGCTGGACTAGCGGAACAGATACGCAGTATTTT. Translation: CASSWTSGTDTQYF.

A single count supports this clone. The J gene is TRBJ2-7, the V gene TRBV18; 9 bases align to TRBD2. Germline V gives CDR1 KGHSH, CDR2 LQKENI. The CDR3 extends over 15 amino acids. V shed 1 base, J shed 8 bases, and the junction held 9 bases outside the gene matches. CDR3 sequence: CASSPQPGLAFKQYF. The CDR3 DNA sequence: TGTGCCAGCTCACCACAACCGGGACTAGCTTTCAAGCAGTACTTC. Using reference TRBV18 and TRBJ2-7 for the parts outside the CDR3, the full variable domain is NAGVMQNPRHLVRRRGQEARLRCSPMKGHSHVYWYRQLPEEGLKFMVYLQKENIIDESGMPKERFSAEFPKEGPSILRIQQVVRGDSAAYFCASSPQPGLAFKQYFGPGTRLTVT.

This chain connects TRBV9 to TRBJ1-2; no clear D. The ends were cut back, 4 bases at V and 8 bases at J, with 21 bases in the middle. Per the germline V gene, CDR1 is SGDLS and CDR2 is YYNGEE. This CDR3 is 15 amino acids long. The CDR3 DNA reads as TGTGCCAGCAGCCCGGGGAGGGCAGTCGGTAAGGGCTACACCTTC. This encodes CASSPGRAVGKGYTF.

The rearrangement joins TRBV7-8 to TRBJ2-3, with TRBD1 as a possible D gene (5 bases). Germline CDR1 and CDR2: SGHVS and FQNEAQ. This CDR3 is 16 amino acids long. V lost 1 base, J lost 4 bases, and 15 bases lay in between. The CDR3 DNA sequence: TGTGCCAGCAGCTTAGAATTGGCAGGGCTCGCAGATACGCAGTATTTT. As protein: CASSLELAGLADTQYF.

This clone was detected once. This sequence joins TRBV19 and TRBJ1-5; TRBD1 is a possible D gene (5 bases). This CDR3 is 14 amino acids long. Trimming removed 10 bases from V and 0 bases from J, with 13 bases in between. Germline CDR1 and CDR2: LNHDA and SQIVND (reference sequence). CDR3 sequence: CATQVRDSNQPQHF. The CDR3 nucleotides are TGTGCCACCCAAGTCAGGGATAGCAATCAGCCCCAGCATTTT.

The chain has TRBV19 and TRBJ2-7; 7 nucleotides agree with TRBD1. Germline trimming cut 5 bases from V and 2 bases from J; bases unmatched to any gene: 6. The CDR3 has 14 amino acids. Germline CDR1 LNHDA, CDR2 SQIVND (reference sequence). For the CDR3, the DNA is TGTGCCAGTAGTCCGGACAGGATTACCTACGAGCAGTACTTC. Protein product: CASSPDRITYEQYF.

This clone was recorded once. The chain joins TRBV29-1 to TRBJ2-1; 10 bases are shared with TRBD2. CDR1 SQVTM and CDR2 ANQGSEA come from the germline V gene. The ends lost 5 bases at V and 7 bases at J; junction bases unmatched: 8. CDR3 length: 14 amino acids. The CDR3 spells CSVFLAGVSNEQFF. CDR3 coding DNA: TGCAGCGTTTTTCTAGCGGGAGTGTCGAATGAGCAGTTCTTC.

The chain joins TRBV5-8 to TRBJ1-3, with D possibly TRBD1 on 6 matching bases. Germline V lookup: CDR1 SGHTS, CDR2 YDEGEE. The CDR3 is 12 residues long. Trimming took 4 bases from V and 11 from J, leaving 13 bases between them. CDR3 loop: CASSEDRTSIYF. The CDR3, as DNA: TGTGCCAGCAGCGAGGACAGAACATCCATATATTTT.

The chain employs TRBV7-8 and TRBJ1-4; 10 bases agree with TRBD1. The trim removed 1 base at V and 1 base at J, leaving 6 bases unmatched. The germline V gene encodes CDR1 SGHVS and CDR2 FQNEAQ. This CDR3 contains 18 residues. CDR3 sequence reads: CASSLGATGGLTNEKLFF. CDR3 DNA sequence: TGTGCCAGCAGCTTAGGCGCGACAGGGGGCCTAACTAATGAAAAACTGTTTTTT.

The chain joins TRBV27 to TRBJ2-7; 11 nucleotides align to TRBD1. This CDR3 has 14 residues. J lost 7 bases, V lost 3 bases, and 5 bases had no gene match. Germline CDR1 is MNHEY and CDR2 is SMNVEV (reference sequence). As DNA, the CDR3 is TGTGCCAGCAGTTTGTGGACAGGGGGCGAAGAGCAGTACTTC. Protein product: CASSLWTGGEEQYF.

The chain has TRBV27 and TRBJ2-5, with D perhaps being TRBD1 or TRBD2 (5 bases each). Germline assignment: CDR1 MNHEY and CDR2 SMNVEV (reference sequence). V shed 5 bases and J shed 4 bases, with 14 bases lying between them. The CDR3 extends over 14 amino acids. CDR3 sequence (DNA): TGTGCCAGCAGTCCGGGGACCTATGGAGAGACCCAGTACTTC. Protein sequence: CASSPGTYGETQYF.

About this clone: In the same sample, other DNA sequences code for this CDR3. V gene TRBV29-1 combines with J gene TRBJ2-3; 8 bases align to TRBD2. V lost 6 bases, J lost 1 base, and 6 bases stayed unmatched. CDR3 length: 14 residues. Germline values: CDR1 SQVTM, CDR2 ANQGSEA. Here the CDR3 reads CSVRGLAGTDTQYF. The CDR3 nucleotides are TGCAGCGTGCGAGGACTAGCCGGCACAGATACGCAGTATTTT.

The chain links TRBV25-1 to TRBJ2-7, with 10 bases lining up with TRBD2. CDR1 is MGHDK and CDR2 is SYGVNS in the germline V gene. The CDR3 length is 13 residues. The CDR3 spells CARRGLALSEQYF. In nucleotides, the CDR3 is TGTGCGCGGCGGGGACTAGCGCTCTCCGAGCAGTACTTC.

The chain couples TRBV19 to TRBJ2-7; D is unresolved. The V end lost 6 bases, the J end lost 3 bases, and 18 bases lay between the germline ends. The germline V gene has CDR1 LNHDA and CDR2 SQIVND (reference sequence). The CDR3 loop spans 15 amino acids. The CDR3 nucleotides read TGTGCCAGTAGCCCGGCGATGGGGTTCAACTACGAGCAGTACTTC. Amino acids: CASSPAMGFNYEQYF.

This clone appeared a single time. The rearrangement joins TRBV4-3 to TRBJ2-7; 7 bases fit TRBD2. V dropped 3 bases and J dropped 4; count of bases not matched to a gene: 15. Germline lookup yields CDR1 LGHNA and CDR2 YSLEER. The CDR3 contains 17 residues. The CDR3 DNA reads TGCGCCAGCAGCCAGGGCCAGGTCGAGCCGGGGGGATACGAGCAGTACTTC. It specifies CASSQGQVEPGGYEQYF.